These 30 T cell receptor beta chains originate from one sample sequenced in a study of CD8 T cells in ankylosing spondylitis. Study observations and caveats: What appeared characteristic of ankylosing spondylitis blood was a TCR beta motif of several highly homologous variants.

These receptors are not linked to any known antigen. TCRdb itself ran the 5' RACE reads through MiXCR, one entry per CDR3 protein. This sample has 390,000 or so distinct CDR3 sequences, with 20% to 25% found just once. Sequencing used blood, either unsorted or a sorted T cell fraction (not recorded which). These receptors came from a male donor with ankylosing spondylitis.

This clonotype showed up just a few times. The rearrangement links TRBV12-3 or TRBV12-4 to TRBJ1-4; perhaps TRBD1 as D (5 bases). The CDR3 contains 19 residues. With 8 bases removed from V and 3 bases from J, the gap between germline ends came to 28 bases. The CDR3 coding sequence is TGTGCCAGCGGAATTTCCCTGTCGGGGGTACAGCACGCTAATGAAAAACTGTTTTTT. Protein sequence: CASGISLSGVQHANEKLFF.

This clonotype was counted a few times. The J gene is TRBJ2-1, the V gene TRBV7-8, with D unclear. CDR1 is SGHVS, CDR2 FQNEAQ, per germline. CDR3 length equals 16 residues. Trimming shortened V by 2 bases and J by 1 base, and 12 bases separated the two germline ends. The CDR3 DNA is TGTGCCAGCAGCTTATTCCCCTCCGGGTCCTACAATGAGCAGTTCTTC. Its protein is CASSLFPSGSYNEQFF. The complete variable domain, with remaining parts taken from reference TRBV7-8 and TRBJ2-1, reads GAGVSQSPRYKVAKRGQDVALRCDPISGHVSLFWYQQALGQGPEFLTYFQNEAQLDKSGLPSDRFFAERPEGSVSTLKIQRTQQEDSAVYLCASSLFPSGSYNEQFFGPGTRLTVL.

A few counts support this clonotype. This rearrangement joins TRBV20-1 to TRBJ1-6; 7 bases map to TRBD1. The V segment lost 4 bases and the J segment 9 bases; nucleotides outside the gene matches: 6. The CDR3 spans 13 residues. Looked up from germline, CDR1 is DFQATT and CDR2 is SNEGSKA (reference sequence). CDR3 sequence (DNA): TGCAGTGCTATCGGGCAGGGGGGTTCACCCCTCCACTTT. It encodes CSAIGQGGSPLHF.

V is TRBV6-2 or TRBV6-3 and J is TRBJ2-7, with D perhaps TRBD2 (5 bases). CDR1 is MNHEY, CDR2 SVGEGT, per germline. The CDR3 covers 11 residues. V lost 6 bases and J 9 bases, leaving 12 bases between the germline ends. The CDR3 loop reads CASSPGMVQYF. Here the CDR3 DNA reads TGTGCCAGCAGCCCCGGGATGGTGCAGTACTTC.

The rearrangement joins TRBV28 to TRBJ2-1; maybe TRBD2 (6 bases). In germline, CDR1 is MDHEN, CDR2 SYDVKM. This CDR3 has 11 residues. With 6 bases removed from V and 8 bases from J, the gap between germline ends came to 8 bases. This CDR3 is CASSERDEQFF. The DNA for the CDR3 is TGTGCCAGCAGCGAGCGGGATGAGCAGTTCTTC.

This chain uses TRBV12-3 or TRBV12-4 with TRBJ1-2; D not certain. The V end lost 3 bases, the J end lost 3 bases, and 14 bases lay between the germline ends. The CDR3 runs to 15 residues. This CDR3 reads CASSLRGRGYYGYTF. The CDR3 nucleotides read TGTGCCAGCAGTTTGAGAGGCCGGGGATACTATGGCTACACCTTC.

The sample holds a few counts of this clonotype. The CDR3 reads CASSGSGAGGGPQETQYF. CDR3 nucleotide sequence: TGTGCCAGCAGTGGGTCGGGAGCGGGAGGGGGACCCCAAGAGACCCAGTACTTC. The chain is built from TRBV6-1 and TRBJ2-5, with 10 bases aligning to TRBD2. The CDR3 has 18 residues. Germline-derived CDR1 and CDR2 are MNHNS and SASEGT. Losses at the gene ends were 4 bases for V and 1 base for J; bases not matched to a gene: 12.

This chain joins TRBV7-9 and TRBJ2-1; D is unresolved. V lost 2 bases and J lost 9, with 8 bases in between. Per germline, CDR1 SEHNR and CDR2 FQNEAQ (reference sequence). This CDR3 comprises 12 residues. The CDR3, as DNA: TGTGCCAGCAGCTTACCCGTGAGTGAGCAGTTCTTC. It is translated as CASSLPVSEQFF.

The chain combines TRBV29-1 with TRBJ2-4, with no clear D. Per germline, CDR1 SQVTM and CDR2 ANQGSEA. The V and J ends lost 4 bases and 8 bases respectively, with 6 bases between them. The CDR3 is 10 amino acids. The CDR3 loop reads CSVGRDIQYF. CDR3 in DNA: TGCAGCGTTGGACGGGACATTCAGTACTTC. Looking up the rest from reference TRBV29-1 and TRBJ2-4 gives the full variable domain: SAVISQKPSRDICQRGTSLTIQCQVDSQVTMMFWYRQQPGQSLTLIATANQGSEATYESGFVIDKFPISRPNLTFSTLTVSNMSPEDSSIYLCSVGRDIQYFGAGTRLSVL.

The chain combines TRBV12-3 or TRBV12-4 with TRBJ2-7; possible D gene TRBD1, 6 bases. The CDR3 runs to 14 residues. V lost 3 bases and J lost 7, with 16 bases in between. CDR3: CASSFQGRGLEQYF. Written as DNA, the CDR3 is TGTGCCAGCAGTTTTCAGGGCAGGGGCCTAGAGCAGTACTTC.

This sequence joins TRBV18 and TRBJ1-1; D remains unclear. This CDR3 region has 16 residues. V gave up 4 bases and J gave up 1 base, with 16 bases separating them. Germline CDR1 and CDR2: KGHSH and LQKENI. The CDR3: CASSQGTGEWNTEAFF. The CDR3 DNA sequence: TGTGCCAGCTCACAGGGTACTGGGGAGTGGAACACTGAAGCTTTCTTT.

This clonotype has a single count. A much larger clone lies one base from this, so it may be a read error. CDR3 sequence reads: CASRWRRDQPQLF. DNA for the CDR3: TGTGCCAGCAGATGGAGGAGGGATCAGCCCCAGCTTTTT. V and J are TRBV28 and TRBJ1-5; D unresolved. Germline V gives CDR1 MDHEN, CDR2 SYDVKM. The CDR3 covers 13 residues.

V gene TRBV5-1 combines with J gene TRBJ2-1; D is unclear. The CDR3 is made up of 14 amino acids. Germline V gene sequence: CDR1 SGHRS, CDR2 YFSETQ. The germline V and J ends were trimmed by 0 bases and 12 bases, with 16 bases remaining between them. CDR3 sequence (DNA): TGCGCCAGCAGCTTGGTACTGTCCCGTGCTGGGCAGTTCTTC. This translates into CASSLVLSRAGQFF.

J is TRBJ1-1 and V is TRBV28; a weak D match, TRBD1 (6 bases). Trimming left V 7 bases short and J 5 bases short, with 20 bases between. Germline values: CDR1 MDHEN, CDR2 SYDVKM. This CDR3 region has 15 residues. The CDR3 DNA sequence: TGTGCCAGCATCCGGAGGGGGTCGTTTAAGACTGAAGCTTTCTTT. It specifies CASIRRGSFKTEAFF.

V and J are TRBV28 and TRBJ1-4, with 7 bases lining up with TRBD1. After removal of 6 bases from V and 10 bases from J, the junction contained 11 bases not matched to a gene. Germline V gene data show CDR1 as MDHEN and CDR2 as SYDVKM. The CDR3 sequence is 14 residues long. CDR3 sequence: CASSMDRLSVKLFF. The DNA for the CDR3 is TGTGCCAGCAGCATGGACAGGCTTTCTGTAAAACTGTTTTTT.

This clonotype has a handful of counts. The V gene is TRBV12-3 or TRBV12-4, the J gene TRBJ2-2, with TRBD1 matching over 11 bases. The CDR3 runs to 16 residues. J was trimmed by 6 bases and V by 7 bases; bases with no gene match: 10. The CDR3 sequence is CASTLGDRGLPGELFF. The DNA of the CDR3 is TGTGCCAGCACCCTAGGGGACAGGGGGTTGCCCGGGGAGCTGTTTTTT.

Ten or more counts support this clonotype. The genes are TRBV29-1 and TRBJ2-5, with D unresolved. Germline CDR1 SQVTM, CDR2 ANQGSEA. V was cut by 4 bases and J by 2 bases, with 5 bases left in between. The CDR3 sequence is 11 residues long. The CDR3 region has the DNA TGCAGCGTTGGTGGACAAGAGACCCAGTACTTC. Translation gives CSVGGQETQYF.

V is TRBV12-3 or TRBV12-4 and J is TRBJ2-1; D is tentatively TRBD1 or TRBD2 (6 bases each). CDR3 length: 13 residues. Trimming left V 8 bases short and J 7 bases short, with 15 bases between. CDR3 sequence (DNA): TGTGCCAGCGGTAGCGGAAGGGGGAATGAGCAGTTCTTC. It yields the protein CASGSGRGNEQFF.

V gene TRBV2 combines with J gene TRBJ1-6; D is uncertain. The CDR3 sequence is 14 residues long. The V end lost 10 bases, the J end lost 5 bases, and 15 bases lay between the germline ends. CDR1 SNHLY and CDR2 FYNNEI come from the germline V gene. This CDR3 reads CATLPDADNSPLHF. The CDR3 nucleotides are TGTGCCACCTTGCCGGACGCCGATAATTCACCCCTCCACTTT. Supplemented by reference TRBV2 and TRBJ1-6, the full variable domain reads EPEVTQTPSHQVTQMGQEVILRCVPISNHLYFYWYRQILGQKVEFLVSFYNNEISEKSEIFDDQFSVERPDGSNFTLKIRSTKLEDSAMYFCATLPDADNSPLHFGNGTRLTVT.

The table lists this clonotype with a few counts. The V call is TRBV2, the J call TRBJ2-1; 10 nucleotides align to TRBD1. Germline CDR1 is SNHLY and CDR2 is FYNNEI. The length of the CDR3 is 15 residues. V lost 6 bases and J lost 4; bases outside the gene matches: 6. CDR3 in amino acids: CASSERTGGYNEQFF. In DNA form, the CDR3 reads TGTGCCAGCAGCGAACGGACAGGGGGGTACAATGAGCAGTTCTTC.

In its sample, this clonotype was seen many times. The chain uses TRBV12-3 or TRBV12-4 and TRBJ2-1; 7 bases align to TRBD2. With 6 bases clipped from V and 6 bases from J, the junction kept 8 bases outside the gene matches. CDR3 size: 14 residues. The CDR3 region is CASRASGKSNEQFF. As DNA, the CDR3 is TGTGCCAGCAGGGCAAGCGGGAAAAGCAATGAGCAGTTCTTC.

The CDR3 sequence: CASSQGRGGELFF. The CDR3 region has the DNA TGTGCCAGCAGCCAGGGACGAGGCGGGGAGCTGTTTTTT. The chain carries TRBV14 and TRBJ2-2, with D perhaps matching TRBD1 or TRBD2 (5 bases each). There are 13 residues in the CDR3. Trimming took 3 bases from V and 7 from J, leaving 9 bases between them. Germline V CDR1 and CDR2: SGHDN, FVKESK.

The rearrangement links TRBV10-3 to TRBJ2-2, with 8 nucleotides matching TRBD2. The germline V gene encodes CDR1 ENHRY and CDR2 SYGVKD. V was clipped by 5 bases and J by 4 bases; unmatched bases: 6. This CDR3 region has 15 residues. In nucleotides, the CDR3 is TGTGCCATCAGTTTTAGCGGGGCCCCCACCGGGGAGCTGTTTTTT. Protein sequence: CAISFSGAPTGELFF.

This clonotype was detected only a few times. The chain combines TRBV6-5 with TRBJ1-1; TRBD1 matches at 7 bases. CDR1 is MNHEY, CDR2 SVGAGI, per germline. This CDR3 is built from 16 residues. The V segment lost 4 bases and the J segment 0 bases; nucleotides outside the gene matches: 8. CDR3 nucleotides: TGTGCCAGCAGTTTCGGCTCCAGGGGGATGAACACTGAAGCTTTCTTT. As protein: CASSFGSRGMNTEAFF.

The chain recombines TRBV24-1 with TRBJ2-2; D unresolved. V lost 4 bases and J 7 bases, leaving 12 bases between the germline ends. This CDR3 has 14 residues. Germline loops: CDR1 KGHDR, CDR2 SFDVKD. In nucleotides, the CDR3 is TGTGCCACCAGTGACTCCATGCGGCACGGGGAGCTGTTTTTT. Protein: CATSDSMRHGELFF.

This clonotype was seen more than once but under ten times. The chain combines TRBV6-2 or TRBV6-3 with TRBJ1-5; TRBD1 matches 7 bases. The germline V gene encodes CDR1 MNHEY and CDR2 SVGEGT. CDR3 length: 16 amino acids. V shed 5 bases, J shed 0 bases, and the junction held 7 bases outside the gene matches. CDR3 in amino acids: CASSRHTGDSNQPQHF. CDR3 nucleotides: TGTGCCAGCAGTAGACATACAGGGGATAGCAATCAGCCCCAGCATTTT.

This clonotype was detected a few times. The rearrangement links TRBV10-3 to TRBJ2-3; D may correspond to TRBD1 or TRBD2 (5 bases each). This CDR3 region has 12 residues. Trimming took off 6 bases at V and 5 bases at J, with 9 bases between the two ends. From germline, CDR1 is ENHRY and CDR2 SYGVKD. Written as DNA, the CDR3 is TGTGCCATCAGACTTGGGGGAGATACGCAGTATTTT. Translation gives CAIRLGGDTQYF.

This sequence joins TRBV24-1 and TRBJ2-3; no firm D call. Per the germline V gene, CDR1 is KGHDR and CDR2 is SFDVKD. Trimming removed 3 bases at V and 2 bases at J, with 5 bases between. CDR3 size: 13 residues. The DNA of the CDR3 is TGTGCCACCAGTGATCGCCACACAGATACGCAGTATTTT. The encoded protein is CATSDRHTDTQYF.

This chain links TRBV2 with TRBJ1-5; D is uncertain. V lost 6 bases, J lost 6 bases, and 12 bases lay in between. This CDR3 region has 13 residues. Germline CDR1 SNHLY, CDR2 FYNNEI. The CDR3 loop reads CASRGRQTQPQHF. The CDR3 DNA reads TGTGCCAGCAGGGGGAGGCAGACTCAGCCCCAGCATTTT.

The chain is built from TRBV6-1 and TRBJ1-5, with D uncertain. Germline values: CDR1 MNHNS, CDR2 SASEGT. The length of the CDR3 is 15 residues. The V and J ends lost 6 bases and 0 bases respectively, with 12 bases between them. CDR3 region: CASRPGRNSNQPQHF. The CDR3 DNA reads TGTGCCAGCAGACCCGGGAGAAATAGCAATCAGCCCCAGCATTTT.